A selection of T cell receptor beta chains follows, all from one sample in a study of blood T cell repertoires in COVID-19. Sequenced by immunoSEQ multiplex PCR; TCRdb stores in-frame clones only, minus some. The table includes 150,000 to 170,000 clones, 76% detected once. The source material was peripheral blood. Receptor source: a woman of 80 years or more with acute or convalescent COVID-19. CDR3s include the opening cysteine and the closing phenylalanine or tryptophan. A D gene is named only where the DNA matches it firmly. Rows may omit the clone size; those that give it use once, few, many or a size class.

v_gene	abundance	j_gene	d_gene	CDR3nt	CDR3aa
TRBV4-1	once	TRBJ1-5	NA	TGCGCCAGCAGCCAAGACGACAGGCACGGTTCCCAGCCCCAGCATTTT	CASSQDDRHGSQPQHF
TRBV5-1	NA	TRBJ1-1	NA	TGCGCCAGCAGGGGAATCAGGGACACTGAAGCTTTCTTT	CASRGIRDTEAFF
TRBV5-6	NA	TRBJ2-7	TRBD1	TGTGCCAGCAGAAAACAGGGGATTTCGTACGAGCAGTACTTC	CASRKQGISYEQYF
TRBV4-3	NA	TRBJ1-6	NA	TGCGCCAGCAGCCAGGGGCAGGTCTTCAGCTCCTATAATTCACCCCTCCACTTT	CASSQGQVFSSYNSPLHF
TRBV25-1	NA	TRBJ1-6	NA	TGTGCCAGCAAGGGGGACCGCGGTTTTAATTCACCCCTCCACTTT	CASKGDRGFNSPLHF
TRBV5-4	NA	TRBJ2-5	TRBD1	TGTGCCAGCAGCTCGGACAGGGGGCGCGTGGAGACCCAGTACTTC	CASSSDRGRVETQYF
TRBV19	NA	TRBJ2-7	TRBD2	TGTGCCAGTAGTCACCGGGAGGTGGGATACGAGCAGTACTTC	CASSHREVGYEQYF
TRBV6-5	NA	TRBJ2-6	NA	TGTGCCTCACCGACAGACTCTGGGGCCAACGTCCTGACTTTC	CASPTDSGANVLTF
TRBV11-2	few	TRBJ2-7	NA	TGTGCCAGCAGCTTAGATGGCGGGAAGAGCTACGAGCAGTACTTC	CASSLDGGKSYEQYF
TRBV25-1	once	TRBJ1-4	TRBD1	TGTGCCAGCAGTGGAACAGGGGGTCGAGAAAAACTGTTTTTT	CASSGTGGREKLFF
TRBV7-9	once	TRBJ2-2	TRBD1	TGTGCCAGCAGCGCCCCCGGGACAGGGAACACCGGGGAGCTGTTTTTT	CASSAPGTGNTGELFF
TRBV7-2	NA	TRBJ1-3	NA	TGTGCCAGCAGCCTCCTAGTAGGGGGAGTCGGGACCGGGGGAAACACCATATATTTT	CASSLLVGGVGTGGNTIYF
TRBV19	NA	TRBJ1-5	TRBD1	TGTGCCAGTAGTATAGAAGACAGGGGTTTTCAGCCCCAGCATTTT	CASSIEDRGFQPQHF
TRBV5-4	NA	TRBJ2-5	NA	TGTGCCAGCAGCTTAAAACAGGGTTTGAAAAGAGAGACCCAGTACTTC	CASSLKQGLKRETQYF
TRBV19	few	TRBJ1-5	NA	TGTGCCAGTAGTATGGAGGGGCCCTACAATCAGCCCCAGCATTTT	CASSMEGPYNQPQHF
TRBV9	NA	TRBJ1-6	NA	TGTGCCAGCAGCGGACCAGAGGACTGGGCACCCCTCCACTTT	CASSGPEDWAPLHF
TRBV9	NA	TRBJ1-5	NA	TGTGCCAGCAGCCCTGCGGGTGGGAATGATCAGCCCCAGCATTTT	CASSPAGGNDQPQHF
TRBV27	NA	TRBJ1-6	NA	TGTGCCAGCAGTTTTGCAATTTCCGACACAGTTAATTCACCCCTCCACTTT	CASSFAISDTVNSPLHF
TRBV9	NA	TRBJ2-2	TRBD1	TGTGCCAGCAGCAGACAGGGTCGGACCGGGGAGCTGTTTTTT	CASSRQGRTGELFF
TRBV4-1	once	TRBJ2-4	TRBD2	TGCGCCAGCAGCCAAGAGGGACTACGGGGAGCCAAAAACATTCAGTACTTC	CASSQEGLRGAKNIQYF
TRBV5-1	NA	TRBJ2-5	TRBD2	TGCGCCAGCAGCTTGGTAGCGGGGCCAGTGGAGAGGGGCCAGTACTTC	CASSLVAGPVERGQYF
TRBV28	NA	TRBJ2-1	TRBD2	TGTGCCAGCGGGTCGGGAGGGCCCTATGAGCAGTTCTTC	CASGSGGPYEQFF